The 26 T cell receptor beta chains in this list originate from one sample, sequenced in a study of T cell changes during pregnancy in multiple sclerosis. The data were produced by immunoSEQ multiplex PCR, yet TCRdb's version contains in-frame clones alone and is incomplete. Here the sample spans about 40,000 clones, 90% to 95% being singletons. This specimen consisted of CD4+ T cells from peripheral blood mononuclear cells, obtained in the third trimester of pregnancy. These receptor sequences come from a female donor in good health, enrolled as a control in a pregnancy study.

This clone was observed a single time. V and J are TRBV19 and TRBJ2-2; no firm D call. Germline V lookup: CDR1 LNHDA, CDR2 SQIVND (reference sequence). The length of the CDR3 is 15 residues. Deletions cut 1 base from V and 7 bases from J, with 13 bases between. The CDR3 loop reads CASSIAPLLSGELFF. In nucleotides, the CDR3 is TGTGCCAGTAGTATAGCCCCTCTCCTGAGCGGGGAGCTGTTTTTT.

V usage is TRBV7-2 and J usage is TRBJ2-7; TRBD2 aligns across 9 bases. The ends lost 8 bases at V and 7 bases at J; junction bases unmatched: 15. The CDR3 is made up of 15 amino acids. In germline, CDR1 is SGHTA, CDR2 FQGNSA. The CDR3 bases are TGTGCCAGCTCCTCGCGTAGCGGGAGTCTGGGGGAGCAGTACTTC. Amino acids: CASSSRSGSLGEQYF.

The V call is TRBV30, the J call TRBJ2-7, with D possibly TRBD2 on 7 matching bases. Germline-derived CDR1 and CDR2 are GTSNPN and SVGIG (reference sequence). The CDR3 spans 14 residues. V lost 1 base to trimming and J lost 0 bases, with 10 bases between them. CDR3 coding DNA: TGTGCCTGGAGTGCGGGGGGCAGCTCCTACGAGCAGTACTTC. This gives the protein CAWSAGGSSYEQYF.

This clone occurred once. This chain joins TRBV2 and TRBJ2-1, with a possible D match to TRBD1 (6 bases). The CDR3 sequence is 14 residues long. V was trimmed by 3 bases and J by 10 bases, leaving 16 bases between them. Germline V gene sequence: CDR1 SNHLY, CDR2 FYNNEI. The CDR3 loop is CASSDPPRGDEQFF. For the CDR3, the DNA is TGTGCCAGCAGTGATCCGCCCAGGGGCGACGAGCAGTTCTTC.

Only a few counts were recorded for this clone. The chain joins TRBV21-1 to TRBJ2-1; no check of the table's D call, TRBD2, against the DNA was made. TRBV21-1 is termed a pseudogene. The CDR3 is made up of 18 amino acids. DNA of the CDR3: TGTGCCAGCAGCAAAGAGGGTTGGCTAGGGAGCTCCTACAATGAGCAGTTCTTC. Protein product: CASSKEGWLGSSYNEQFF.

The chain couples TRBV5-1 to TRBJ2-4; possibly TRBD1 for D (6 bases). The germline V gene encodes CDR1 SGHRS and CDR2 YFSETQ. Trimming pared 1 base from V and 4 bases from J, leaving 9 bases between. The CDR3 is 14 residues long. CDR3 coding DNA: TGCGCCAGCAGCTTGACAGGGAATAAAAACATTCAGTACTTC. This gives the protein CASSLTGNKNIQYF.

This chain uses TRBV5-3 with TRBJ2-7, with TRBD1 identical over 8 bases. TRBV5-3 is an ORF, and what it does is uncertain. This CDR3 contains 16 residues. Trimming cost V 0 bases and J 3 bases; bases outside gene matches: 8. The CDR3 sequence: CARSLEGQGSGYEQYF. In nucleotides, the CDR3 is TGTGCCAGAAGCTTGGAAGGACAGGGAAGTGGCTACGAGCAGTACTTC.

This clone appeared once. CDR3 residues: CASSFPTRDRAYNEQFF. The CDR3 DNA follows: TGTGCCAGCAGTTTCCCCACCCGGGACAGGGCCTACAATGAGCAGTTCTTC. The rearrangement uses TRBV28 and TRBJ2-1; TRBD1 matches 9 bases. Germline loops: CDR1 MDHEN, CDR2 SYDVKM. The V segment lost 3 bases and the J segment 2 bases; nucleotides outside the gene matches: 8. CDR3 length equals 17 residues.

The chain couples TRBV7-9 to TRBJ2-3; maybe TRBD2 (6 bases). Trimming cost V 5 bases and J 2 bases, with 14 bases left between them. Germline CDR1 and CDR2: SEHNR and FQNEAQ (reference sequence). The CDR3 length is 15 residues. The CDR3 reads CASSPGLGDTDTQYF. The CDR3 DNA reads TGTGCCAGCAGCCCGGGACTTGGCGACACAGATACGCAGTATTTT.

The chain couples TRBV19 to TRBJ1-1; 10 nucleotides line up with TRBD1. This CDR3 region has 15 residues. Germline V gene sequence: CDR1 LNHDA, CDR2 SQIVND (reference sequence). With V trimmed by 4 bases and J by 3 bases, 5 bases remained unmatched. CDR3 residues: CASSSGQGVYTEAFF. For the CDR3, the DNA is TGTGCCAGTAGTAGCGGACAGGGGGTCTACACTGAAGCTTTCTTT.

This sequence joins TRBV28 and TRBJ2-2, with 12 nucleotides matching TRBD2. CDR1 and CDR2 from the germline V gene are MDHEN and SYDVKM. There are 16 residues in the CDR3. Losses at the gene ends were 1 base for V and 4 bases for J; bases not matched to a gene: 1. In DNA, the CDR3 is TGTGCCAGCAGTTTATCGACTAGCGGGAGCACCGGGGAGCTGTTTTTT. Protein product: CASSLSTSGSTGELFF.

The genes are TRBV29-1 and TRBJ2-7; possible D gene TRBD2, 5 bases. Trimming shortened V by 6 bases and J by 7 bases, and 13 bases separated the two germline ends. CDR1 is SQVTM and CDR2 is ANQGSEA in the germline V gene. The CDR3 extends over 11 amino acids. The CDR3 DNA reads TGCAGCGTGGGAACTAGGAGGGAGCAGTACTTC. This codes for CSVGTRREQYF.

V is TRBV5-8 and J is TRBJ1-3; 8 nucleotides agree with TRBD1. This CDR3 comprises 14 residues. J gave up 0 bases and V 9 bases, and 5 bases lay outside the gene matches. The germline gives CDR1 SGHTS, CDR2 YDEGEE. CDR3 loop: CATDRGSSGNTIYF. In nucleotides, the CDR3 is TGTGCCACCGACAGGGGTTCCTCTGGAAACACCATATATTTT.

This chain links TRBV20-1 with TRBJ2-5; 8 nucleotides match TRBD2. This CDR3 spans 11 amino acids. Germline assignment: CDR1 DFQATT and CDR2 SNEGSKA (reference sequence). Losses at the gene ends were 8 bases for V and 4 bases for J; bases not matched to a gene: 3. The chain's CDR3 is CSRLAGETQYF. CDR3 DNA sequence: TGCAGTAGGCTAGCGGGAGAGACCCAGTACTTC.

The CDR3 sequence is CASSPPGLADEQYF. CDR3 coding DNA: TGTGCCAGCTCACCACCTGGCCTAGCCGACGAGCAGTACTTC. V usage is TRBV18 and J usage is TRBJ2-7, with TRBD2 as a possible D gene (5 bases). Trimming shortened V by 0 bases and J by 5 bases, and 11 bases separated the two germline ends. Germline V CDR1 and CDR2: KGHSH, LQKENI. This CDR3 has 14 residues.

The chain is built from TRBV5-1 and TRBJ2-5; perhaps TRBD2 as D (5 bases). The CDR3 contains 15 residues. CDR1 and CDR2 from the germline V gene are SGHRS and YFSETQ. V gave up 0 bases and J gave up 2 bases, with 11 bases separating them. The CDR3: CASSLASSGQETQYF. The CDR3 DNA reads TGCGCCAGCAGCTTGGCCTCCAGCGGTCAAGAGACCCAGTACTTC.

This chain joins TRBV7-2 and TRBJ2-1; D gene ambiguous. The CDR3 is 13 residues long. Germline V gene data show CDR1 as SGHTA and CDR2 as FQGNSA. Trimming removed 0 bases at V and 7 bases at J, with 7 bases between. Here the CDR3 reads CASSLASLNEQFF. The CDR3 DNA is TGTGCCAGCAGCTTAGCTAGTTTAAATGAGCAGTTCTTC.

The rearrangement joins TRBV2 to TRBJ2-1; TRBD2 matches at 8 bases. V was clipped by 0 bases and J by 1 base; unmatched bases: 5. Per the germline V gene, CDR1 is SNHLY and CDR2 is FYNNEI. The CDR3 totals 17 residues. In nucleotides, the CDR3 is TGTGCCAGCAGTGAAGCCGGGGGGGGCATATCCTACAATGAGCAGTTCTTC. Protein sequence: CASSEAGGGISYNEQFF.

The gene calls are TRBV6-1 and TRBJ1-1; D gene ambiguous. CDR1 is MNHNS, CDR2 SASEGT, per germline. V was pared by 7 bases and J by 0 bases, with 3 bases between. The CDR3 loop spans 11 amino acids. The CDR3 loop is CASTMNTEAFF. CDR3 DNA sequence: TGTGCCAGCACCATGAACACTGAAGCTTTCTTT.

The rearrangement joins TRBV5-1 to TRBJ2-2; 10 positions agree with TRBD2. CDR3 size: 15 residues. Unmatched junction bases numbered 7, after V lost 4 bases and J lost 7 bases. Germline V lookup: CDR1 SGHRS, CDR2 YFSETQ. CDR3 region: CASSPGTSEGGELFF. The CDR3, as DNA: TGCGCCAGCAGCCCCGGGACTAGCGAGGGCGGGGAGCTGTTTTTT.

V usage is TRBV5-4 and J usage is TRBJ2-5; 7 bases fit TRBD2. Judging by the DNA end, TRBJ2-7 fits better; the J call may be wrong. Germline V CDR1 and CDR2: SGHNT, YYREEE (reference sequence). This CDR3 comprises 14 residues. Here the CDR3 reads CASSVTSEAYEQYF. In DNA form, the CDR3 reads TGTGCCAGCAGCGTAACTAGCGAGGCCTACGAGCAGTACTTC.

The rearrangement links TRBV15 to TRBJ1-1, with 9 bases aligning to TRBD1. V was pared by 5 bases and J by 4 bases, with 5 bases of the junction left unmatched. There are 14 residues in the CDR3. The germline gives CDR1 LNHNV, CDR2 YYDKDF (reference sequence). This CDR3 is CATSGRQGGTEAFF. CDR3 DNA sequence: TGTGCCACCAGCGGTAGACAGGGGGGCACTGAAGCTTTCTTT.

This rearrangement joins TRBV2 to TRBJ1-2, with D perhaps TRBD1 (6 bases). Deletions cut 5 bases from V and 6 bases from J, with 13 bases between. The length of the CDR3 is 13 residues. Per germline, CDR1 SNHLY and CDR2 FYNNEI. In DNA, the CDR3 is TGTGCCAGCAGTTCTACAGGGTTAGATGGCTACACCTTC. This codes for CASSSTGLDGYTF. Full variable domain (remainder filled in from reference TRBV2 and TRBJ1-2): EPEVTQTPSHQVTQMGQEVILRCVPISNHLYFYWYRQILGQKVEFLVSFYNNEISEKSEIFDDQFSVERPDGSNFTLKIRSTKLEDSAMYFCASSSTGLDGYTFGSGTRLTVV.

This chain links TRBV21-1 with TRBJ2-7; the table's D call of TRBD2 was not tested on the DNA. TRBV21-1 is listed as a pseudogene. This CDR3 has 13 residues. CDR3 region: CASRLAGEYEQYF. CDR3 nucleotides: TGTGCCAGCAGGCTAGCGGGAGAATACGAGCAGTACTTC.

The chain links TRBV6-6 to TRBJ1-5, with TRBD1 matching over 10 bases. CDR1 and CDR2 (germline): MNHNY, SVGAGI (reference sequence). The V segment lost 6 bases and the J segment 6 bases; nucleotides outside the gene matches: 5. The CDR3 totals 14 residues. In DNA, the CDR3 is TGTGCCAGCAGCTCGGACAGGGGGATTCAGCCCCAGCATTTT. Amino acids: CASSSDRGIQPQHF.

This chain connects TRBV13 to TRBJ2-3, with TRBD2 as a possible D gene (5 bases). The CDR3 has 13 amino acids. Germline assignment: CDR1 PRHDT and CDR2 FYEKMQ (reference sequence). V shed 5 bases and J shed 9 bases, with 15 bases lying between them. The CDR3 DNA follows: TGTGCCAGCAGCAGACGGACTGCAAAAACGCAGTATTTT. Its translation is CASSRRTAKTQYF.